This T cell receptor (beta chain) is drawn from a study of identical twins. Study-wide points: There was an excess of low generation probability in the out-of-frame alpha sequences that twins shared.

Each CDR3 protein is one row after TCRdb ran MiXCR on the 5' RACE reads. The sample lists 700,000 or so distinct CDR3 sequences; less than 10% were seen once. This clonotype has more than one count but fewer than ten. The antigen is undetermined. CDR1 LNHDA and CDR2 SQIVND come from the germline V gene (reference sequence). The CDR3 length is 13 residues. The V end lost 1 base, the J end lost 0 bases, and 4 bases lay between the germline ends. Another study also made use of these data, one on yellow fever vaccine responses in identical twins.

The sequencing sample was made of PBMCs. V usage is TRBV19 and J usage is TRBJ2-7; D call uncertain. The source is a woman younger than 30 in good health. This CDR3 is CASSIGASYEQYF. The CDR3 DNA sequence: TGTGCCAGTAGTATAGGGGCCTCCTACGAGCAGTACTTC.